Listed here are 5 T cell receptor beta chains from one sample, sequenced in a study of T cells in Graves' hyperthyroidism and ophthalmopathy. The CDR3 regions of TCR beta were amplified from RNA transcripts. In the first-round RT-PCR of the TCR CDR3, the HTBI primer set was used. TCRdb redid the calling of the multiplex PCR reads with MiXCR, one entry per CDR3 protein. This table has a few hundred thousand distinct CDR3 sequences, under 25% appearing once. What was sequenced was blood. The receptors were gathered from a man aged 18 to 30 with Graves' hyperthyroidism.

This clonotype was counted ten times or more. V is TRBV13 and J is TRBJ1-5; D uncertain. The CDR3 length is 16 residues. The germline V gene encodes CDR1 PRHDT and CDR2 FYEKMQ (reference sequence). CDR3 amino acids: CSKSKDLGSGPQPQHF. CDR3 DNA sequence: TGTTCCAAAAGTAAGGACCTGGGCTCAGGACCTCAGCCCCAGCATTTT.

This clonotype came up a few times. The chain combines TRBV6-1 with TRBJ1-2; D is possibly TRBD1 (5 bases). The CDR3 covers 13 residues. CDR1 MNHNS and CDR2 SASEGT come from the germline V gene. Deletions cut 4 bases from V and 8 bases from J, with 14 bases between. The CDR3, as DNA: TGTGCCAGCAGTGGTGCAGGGAGTGGCGGCTACACCTTC. Its translation: CASSGAGSGGYTF.

Many counts were recorded for this clonotype. This chain connects TRBV28 to TRBJ1-2; TRBD1 is a possible D gene (5 bases). This CDR3 spans 12 amino acids. The germline V and J ends were trimmed by 3 bases and 5 bases, with 7 bases remaining between them. Germline CDR1 and CDR2: MDHEN and SYDVKM. CDR3 DNA: TGTGCCAGCAGTTTCCAGGGTTATGGCTACACCTTC. Translated: CASSFQGYGYTF.

This clonotype was recorded at least ten times. The rearrangement links TRBV28 to TRBJ1-5, with a weak D call TRBD1 (6 bases). CDR1 and CDR2 (germline): MDHEN, SYDVKM. The CDR3 loop spans 16 amino acids. V gave up 6 bases and J gave up 8 bases, with 23 bases separating them. The CDR3 DNA sequence: TGTGCCAGCAGCCCGCACCGGACAAGGGGGAGTAAGCCCCAGCATTTT. Its protein is CASSPHRTRGSKPQHF.

This clonotype was detected many times. The junction shows a germline mismatch at one end, possibly a read error. The chain links TRBV29-1 to TRBJ1-2, with D perhaps matching TRBD1 (6 bases). Germline CDR1 and CDR2: SQVTM and ANQGSEA. The CDR3 consists of 15 residues. This chain's CDR3 is CSVKDPPGARRGYTF. CDR3 nucleotide sequence: TGCAGCGTTAAAGACCCCCCAGGGGCGAGGAGGGGCTACACCTTC.